This paragraph reports one T cell receptor (beta chain). Its target is unknown. One end of the junction does not line up with germline, which may come from a read error. TCRdb itself ran the reads through MiXCR, one entry per CDR3 protein. The profile shows 830,000 or so distinct CDR3 sequences, approximately 30% of them singletons. The data stem from a study of T cell repertoires in cytomegalovirus infection. Study outcomes and limitations: Carriage of CMV together with the relevant HLA was identifiable through cumulative public TCR beta family frequency. Dominating the ex vivo response were TCR beta clonotypes that were CMV-specific and HLA-C-restricted.

The sequences come from cultured CD8+ T cells from PBMCs, collected from culture after CMV antigen stimulation. The receptor comes from a human donor in good health (CMV status not recorded). Some clones in this sample may be carry-over from other donors' samples.

The CDR3 DNA follows: TGTGTCAGCAGCCCAGGTTACGAGCAGTACTTC. Encoded protein: CVSSPGYEQYF. The genes are TRBV7-8 and TRBJ2-7; D is uncertain. CDR3 length equals 11 residues. Looked up from germline, CDR1 is SGHVS and CDR2 is FQNEAQ.